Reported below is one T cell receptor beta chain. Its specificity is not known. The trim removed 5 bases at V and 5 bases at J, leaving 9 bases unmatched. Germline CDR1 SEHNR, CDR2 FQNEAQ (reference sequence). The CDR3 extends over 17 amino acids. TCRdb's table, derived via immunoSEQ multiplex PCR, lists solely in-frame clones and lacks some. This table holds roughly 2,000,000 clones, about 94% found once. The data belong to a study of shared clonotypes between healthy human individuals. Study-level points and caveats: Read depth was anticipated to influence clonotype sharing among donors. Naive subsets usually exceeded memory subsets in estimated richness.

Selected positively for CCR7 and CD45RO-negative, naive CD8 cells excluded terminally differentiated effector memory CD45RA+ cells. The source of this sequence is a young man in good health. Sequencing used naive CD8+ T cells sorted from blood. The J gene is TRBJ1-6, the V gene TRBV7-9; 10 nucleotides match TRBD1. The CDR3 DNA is TGTGCCAGCAGCCGCGGACAGGGGGTATCTGATAATTCACCCCTCCACTTT. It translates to CASSRGQGVSDNSPLHF.